The 29 T cell receptor beta chains in this list originate from one sample, sequenced in a study of long-term antiretroviral therapy in people with HIV (dated by TCRdb to 2021 to 2024). The immunoSEQ hsTCRB v3.0 assay was used at survey level resolution for TRB variable region sequencing. Not all clones reach the TCRdb copy of this immuneACCESS table, which keeps in-frame sequences only. Checked studies attribute under half of the gap to unresolved V genes and leave the rest unexplained. In all, the sample holds over 15,000 clones, and 76% of those were seen once. Around 16% of the sample comes from the top ten. The starting material was unsorted PBMCs, obtained 2.5 years before starting antiretroviral therapy. The receptors shown here come from a woman between 45 and 65 years old with HIV.

The J gene is TRBJ1-2, the V gene TRBV11-1, with a possible D match to TRBD1 (5 bases). The CDR3 is made up of 13 amino acids. The V end was cut by 3 bases, the J end by 5 bases, with 10 bases between. CDR1 and CDR2 from the germline V gene are SGHAT and FQDESV (reference sequence). The CDR3: CASSLEGAYGYTF. For the CDR3, the DNA is TGTGCCAGCAGCTTGGAAGGGGCATATGGCTACACCTTC.

The chain joins TRBV5-1 to TRBJ2-3, with D tentatively TRBD2 (7 bases). Germline V gene lookup returns CDR1 SGHRS and CDR2 YFSETQ. The CDR3 length is 15 residues. Trimming took off 0 bases at V and 4 bases at J, with 12 bases between the two ends. The CDR3 loop reads CASSLGRGAPDTQYF. CDR3 nucleotides: TGCGCCAGCAGCTTGGGACGGGGGGCCCCAGATACGCAGTATTTT.

This clone was recorded a few times. The chain couples TRBV2 to TRBJ1-4; TRBD1 might be the D (6 bases). The CDR3 is made up of 15 amino acids. The germline V gene has CDR1 SNHLY and CDR2 FYNNEI. Between the trimmed V and J ends, which lost 7 bases and 5 bases, there was a span of 17 bases. CDR3 sequence (DNA): TGTGCCAGCATCCCTTGGGGGGCAGGGAATGAAAAACTGTTTTTT. Amino acids: CASIPWGAGNEKLFF.

A single count supports this clone. This chain uses TRBV7-9 with TRBJ2-3; either TRBD1 or TRBD2 may supply D (5 bases each). V dropped 4 bases and J dropped 6 bases, with 17 bases sitting between them. Germline V gene data show CDR1 as SEHNR and CDR2 as FQNEAQ (reference sequence). The CDR3 is 15 residues long. The CDR3 DNA sequence: TGTGCCAGCAGCTCCCGAGGGACCCAGCGGGATACGCAGTATTTT. As protein: CASSSRGTQRDTQYF.

The CDR3 DNA reads TGTGCCAGCAGGACAGGGTTTGGAAACACCATATATTTT. Translated, it gives CASRTGFGNTIYF. The genes are TRBV11-2 and TRBJ1-3; TRBD1 aligns across 7 bases. Germline values: CDR1 SGHAT, CDR2 FQNNGV. CDR3 length equals 13 residues. With 6 bases clipped from V and 3 bases from J, the junction kept 2 bases outside the gene matches.

The rearrangement joins TRBV7-9 to TRBJ1-6; 7 bases are a match to TRBD1. This CDR3 spans 18 amino acids. Unmatched junction bases numbered 13, after V lost 5 bases and J lost 3 bases. Germline V CDR1 and CDR2: SEHNR, FQNEAQ (reference sequence). CDR3 in amino acids: CASSPSRERGLYNSPLHF. DNA for the CDR3: TGTGCCAGCAGCCCCAGCCGTGAGAGGGGGCTCTATAATTCACCCCTCCACTTT.

V and J are TRBV4-1 and TRBJ1-3; 8 positions match TRBD1. Germline CDR1 and CDR2: MGHRA and YSYEKL. Trimming cost V 5 bases and J 4 bases; bases outside gene matches: 7. The CDR3 runs 15 residues. The CDR3 protein is CASSSGQGAGNTIYF. In nucleotides, the CDR3 is TGCGCCAGCAGCTCCGGACAGGGCGCAGGAAACACCATATATTTT.

V and J are TRBV7-2 and TRBJ2-7; tentatively, D is TRBD2 (6 bases). V lost 5 bases to trimming and J lost 8 bases, with 16 bases between them. The CDR3 loop spans 13 amino acids. CDR1 and CDR2 from the germline V gene are SGHTA and FQGNSA. CDR3 region: CASSQTTRLKQYF. CDR3 coding DNA: TGTGCCAGCAGCCAAACGACTAGACTCAAGCAGTACTTC.

The rearrangement links TRBV11-2 to TRBJ1-3, with no clear D. CDR3 size: 15 residues. Germline assignment: CDR1 SGHAT and CDR2 FQNNGV. The V and J ends lost 5 bases and 2 bases respectively, with 13 bases between them. This chain's CDR3 is CASSAMGWTGNTIYF. The CDR3 bases are TGTGCCAGCAGCGCAATGGGGTGGACTGGAAACACCATATATTTT.

The chain has TRBV19 and TRBJ2-7, with D perhaps matching TRBD2 (5 bases). With 5 bases removed from V and 6 bases from J, the gap between germline ends came to 11 bases. CDR1 is LNHDA, CDR2 SQIVND, per germline (reference sequence). The CDR3 spans 12 residues. In DNA form, the CDR3 reads TGTGCCAGTAGTGCGGCAGGAGGCGAGCAGTACTTC. It is translated as CASSAAGGEQYF. The variable domain in full, completed from reference TRBV19 and TRBJ2-7, reads DGGITQSPKYLFRKEGQNVTLSCEQNLNHDAMYWYRQDPGQGLRLIYYSQIVNDFQKGDIAEGYSVSREKKESFPLTVTSAQKNPTAFYLCASSAAGGEQYFGPGTRLTVT.

The genes are TRBV5-1 and TRBJ2-2; no clear D gene. Germline CDR1 is SGHRS and CDR2 is YFSETQ. Trimming took off 4 bases at V and 3 bases at J, with 10 bases between the two ends. CDR3 length: 14 amino acids. CDR3 DNA: TGCGCCAGCAGCCCCGGGTCTTACACCGGGGAGCTGTTTTTT. Residues: CASSPGSYTGELFF. Variable domain in full (rest from reference TRBV5-1 and TRBJ2-2): KAGVTQTPRYLIKTRGQQVTLSCSPISGHRSVSWYQQTPGQGLQFLFEYFSETQRNKGNFPGRFSGRQFSNSRSEMNVSTLELGDSALYLCASSPGSYTGELFFGEGSRLTVL.

The chain employs TRBV6-1 and TRBJ1-6; weak D call: TRBD1 (5 bases). The germline gives CDR1 MNHNS, CDR2 SASEGT. The CDR3 has 13 amino acids. Trimming cost V 8 bases and J 7 bases, with 12 bases left between them. CDR3: CASGSNRNSPLHF. Here the CDR3 DNA reads TGTGCCAGCGGGAGTAACAGGAATTCACCCCTCCACTTT.

The chain employs TRBV12-5 and TRBJ2-2; 12 bases are shared with TRBD2. The germline V gene has CDR1 LGHNT and CDR2 FRNRAP. The CDR3 spans 17 residues. Germline trimming cut 6 bases from V and 1 base from J; bases unmatched to any gene: 6. CDR3 region: CASGQLTSGRNTGELFF. The DNA of the CDR3 is TGTGCTAGTGGACAATTGACTAGCGGGAGGAACACCGGGGAGCTGTTTTTT.

The rearrangement joins TRBV7-9 to TRBJ2-4; the match to TRBD1 covers 8 bases. The CDR3 covers 15 residues. CDR1 SEHNR and CDR2 FQNEAQ come from the germline V gene (reference sequence). The V and J ends lost 3 bases and 6 bases, in that order; junction bases with no gene match: 7. The CDR3 region has the DNA TGTGCCAGCAGCTTGGGAGCAGGGGGCGGAAACATTCAGTACTTC. This codes for CASSLGAGGGNIQYF. Full variable domain (missing parts from reference TRBV7-9 and TRBJ2-4): DTGVSQNPRHKITKRGQNVTFRCDPISEHNRLYWYRQTLGQGPEFLTYFQNEAQLEKSRLLSDRFSAERPKGSFSTLEIQRTEQGDSAMYLCASSLGAGGGNIQYFGAGTRLSVL.

This clone was counted once. The chain couples TRBV7-9 to TRBJ2-7; 10 nucleotides line up with TRBD2. The germline V gene has CDR1 SEHNR and CDR2 FQNEAQ (reference sequence). The CDR3 is 17 residues long. After removal of 5 bases from V and 3 bases from J, the junction contained 13 bases not matched to a gene. The CDR3 region has the DNA TGTGCCAGCAGCGCCGGGGTAGCGGGGGGCACACGCTACGAGCAGTACTTC. Its protein is CASSAGVAGGTRYEQYF.

The rearrangement uses TRBV9 and TRBJ2-7; TRBD2 is a possible D gene (5 bases). Trimming removed 0 bases at V and 3 bases at J, with 13 bases between. The CDR3 consists of 15 residues. Germline V gene data show CDR1 as SGDLS and CDR2 as YYNGEE. CDR3 in amino acids: CASSVDSGKGYEQYF. The CDR3 DNA reads as TGTGCCAGCAGCGTAGATTCGGGGAAGGGCTACGAGCAGTACTTC.

This chain uses TRBV7-6 with TRBJ2-3; 7 bases are shared with TRBD1. Germline lookup yields CDR1 SGHVS and CDR2 FNYEAQ. This CDR3 contains 15 residues. Losses at the gene ends were 0 bases for V and 1 base for J; bases not matched to a gene: 1. DNA for the CDR3: TGTGCCAGCAGCTTAGCGGGGACAGGCACAGATACGCAGTATTTT. Residues: CASSLAGTGTDTQYF.

This chain joins TRBV7-8 and TRBJ2-3, with 8 nucleotides matching TRBD2. Per germline, CDR1 SGHVS and CDR2 FQNEAQ. J was trimmed by 3 bases and V by 7 bases; bases with no gene match: 9. This CDR3 has 15 residues. The CDR3 is CASTLVVAGTDTQYF. The CDR3 DNA reads as TGTGCCAGCACCCTAGTAGTAGCGGGGACAGATACGCAGTATTTT.

By share of the sample, this clone is medium-sized (0.01 to 0.1%). The rearrangement links TRBV7-9 to TRBJ2-7, with D uncertain. Trimming took 1 base from V and 4 from J, leaving 5 bases between them. This CDR3 has 12 amino acids. Germline assignment: CDR1 SEHNR and CDR2 FQNEAQ (reference sequence). The CDR3 here is CASSLGVYEQYV. The CDR3 DNA follows: TGTGCCAGCAGCTTAGGGGTATACGAGCAGTACGTC.

V is TRBV23-1 and J is TRBJ1-3; maybe TRBD1 (6 bases). TRBV23-1 is labeled an ORF, and its function is uncertain. This CDR3 is built from 17 residues. Trimming shortened V by 0 bases and J by 5 bases, and 17 bases separated the two germline ends. CDR3 sequence: CASSQSQGRPLRNTIYF. As DNA, the CDR3 is TGCGCCAGCAGTCAATCACAGGGCCGTCCACTGCGAAACACCATATATTTT.

CDR3 bases: TGTGCCAGCAGCCCAGACCTGAACACTGAAGCTTTCTTT. As protein: CASSPDLNTEAFF. The V and J genes are TRBV14 and TRBJ1-1; D is unclear. Germline values: CDR1 SGHDN, CDR2 FVKESK. V dropped 4 bases and J dropped 0 bases, with 6 bases sitting between them. This CDR3 has 13 residues.

The chain has TRBV19 and TRBJ1-6; D may be TRBD1 (5 bases). This CDR3 has 14 residues. CDR1 LNHDA and CDR2 SQIVND come from the germline V gene (reference sequence). Trimming removed 3 bases from V and 6 bases from J, with 9 bases in between. This CDR3 is CASSIAGTNSPLHF. The CDR3 nucleotides read TGTGCCAGTAGTATTGCAGGGACTAATTCACCCCTCCACTTT.

This chain connects TRBV27 to TRBJ2-7, with TRBD1 as a possible D gene (6 bases). This CDR3 comprises 15 residues. The V gene lost 3 bases and the J gene lost 2 bases, with 14 bases spanning the gap. Germline V gene data show CDR1 as MNHEY and CDR2 as SMNVEV (reference sequence). CDR3 bases: TGTGCCAGCAGTTTCGGCACAGGGAATACCTACGAGCAGTACTTC. Protein product: CASSFGTGNTYEQYF.

This chain links TRBV2 with TRBJ2-3; 7 positions agree with TRBD2. The CDR3 extends over 17 amino acids. CDR1 and CDR2 from the germline V gene are SNHLY and FYNNEI. Losses at the gene ends were 4 bases for V and 2 bases for J; bases not matched to a gene: 12. The CDR3 sequence is CASSAGGLAGYTDTQYF. The CDR3 region has the DNA TGTGCCAGCAGTGCGGGTGGGTTAGCGGGTTACACAGATACGCAGTATTTT.

The chain uses TRBV7-3 and TRBJ2-5, with 8 bases that match TRBD2. Germline trimming cut 4 bases from V and 5 bases from J; bases unmatched to any gene: 3. Germline V gene data show CDR1 as SGHTA and CDR2 as FQGTGA. CDR3 size: 13 residues. CDR3 DNA sequence: TGTGCCAGCAGCTGGTCTAGCGGGGAGACCCAGTACTTC. Translating gives CASSWSSGETQYF.

This clone has a single count. The chain has TRBV30 and TRBJ2-3; TRBD2 matches at 10 bases. The CDR3 is 15 residues long. Trimming cost V 6 bases and J 0 bases; bases outside gene matches: 6. Germline CDR1 is GTSNPN and CDR2 is SVGIG (reference sequence). CDR3 loop: CACSSTSGSTDTQYF. The CDR3 DNA follows: TGTGCCTGTTCTTCGACTAGCGGGAGCACAGATACGCAGTATTTT.

This chain uses TRBV27 with TRBJ1-1; TRBD1 is a possible D gene (5 bases). Between the trimmed V and J ends, which lost 0 bases and 3 bases, there was a span of 5 bases. Per germline, CDR1 MNHEY and CDR2 SMNVEV (reference sequence). CDR3 length: 13 residues. CDR3 loop: CASSLSGDTEAFF. The CDR3 DNA is TGTGCCAGCAGTTTATCGGGGGACACTGAAGCTTTCTTT.

The rearrangement uses TRBV7-8 and TRBJ1-1; no reliable D call. The CDR3 spans 17 residues. Germline V CDR1 and CDR2: SGHVS, FQNEAQ. V gave up 0 bases and J gave up 0 bases, with 14 bases separating them. CDR3: CASSLAGRLTMNTEAFF. The CDR3 DNA reads as TGTGCCAGCAGCTTAGCAGGGCGTTTGACCATGAACACTGAAGCTTTCTTT.

The chain carries TRBV4-1 and TRBJ2-1; D not certain. The length of the CDR3 is 13 residues. Trimming took 1 base from V and 8 from J, leaving 9 bases between them. Germline V gene data show CDR1 as MGHRA and CDR2 as YSYEKL. The CDR3 sequence: CASSQVTWDEQFF. The CDR3 region has the DNA TGCGCCAGCAGCCAAGTGACCTGGGATGAGCAGTTCTTC.